The T cell receptor beta chain under discussion was sequenced for a study of chemoradiotherapy in HPV16-positive cancers. The wider study: Candidate HPV-specific clones and shared TCR motifs came from a couple of HPV16-positive patients. Overall study findings and caveats: Functional assays defining HPV-specific T cells used only two HPV16-positive patients. Better recurrence-free survival went with HPV-responsive T-cell expansion in HPV16-positive patients.

Method: immunoSEQ multiplex PCR; TCRdb's copy keeps in-frame clones and lacks some. The sample records some 11,000 clones, roughly 64% being singletons. The CDR3 contains 17 residues. With V trimmed by 6 bases and J by 6 bases, 16 bases remained unmatched. Germline V gene lookup returns CDR1 KGHSH and CDR2 LQKENI. Only a few counts were recorded for this clone. Its antigen remains unknown. The sample here was taken from a patient who underwent chemoradiotherapy. The source is a human donor with HPV-associated anogenital cancer. The chain uses TRBV18 and TRBJ1-2; TRBD1 matches at 10 bases. The CDR3 is CASSLHIPGQGMNGYTF. The CDR3 DNA sequence: TGTGCCAGCTCCCTGCACATCCCGGGACAGGGGATGAATGGCTACACCTTC.